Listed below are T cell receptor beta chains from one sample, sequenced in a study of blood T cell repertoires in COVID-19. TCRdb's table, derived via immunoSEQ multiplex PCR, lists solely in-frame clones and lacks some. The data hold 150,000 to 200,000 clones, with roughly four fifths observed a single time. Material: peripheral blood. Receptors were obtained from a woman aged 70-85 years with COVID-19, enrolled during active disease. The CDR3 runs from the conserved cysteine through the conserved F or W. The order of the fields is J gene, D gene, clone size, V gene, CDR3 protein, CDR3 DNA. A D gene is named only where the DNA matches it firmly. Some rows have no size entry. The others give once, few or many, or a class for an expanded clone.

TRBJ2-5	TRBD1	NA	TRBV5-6	CASSLYDRVLETQYF	TGTGCCAGCAGCTTGTATGACAGGGTCTTAGAGACCCAGTACTTC
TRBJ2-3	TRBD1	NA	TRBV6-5	CASSYQGARADTQYF	TGTGCCAGCAGTTACCAGGGGGCGCGGGCAGATACGCAGTATTTT
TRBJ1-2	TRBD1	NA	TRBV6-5	CASRGTGRNYGYTF	TGTGCCAGCAGGGGGACAGGACGAAACTATGGCTACACCTTC
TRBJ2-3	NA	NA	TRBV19	CASSGNTDTQYF	TGTGCCAGTAGCGGGAACACAGATACGCAGTATTTT
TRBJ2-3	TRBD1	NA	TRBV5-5	CASSLGTGETDTQYF	TGTGCCAGCAGCTTGGGGACAGGGGAAACAGATACGCAGTATTTT
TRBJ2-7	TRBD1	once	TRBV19	CASSIEPGQGYEQYF	TGTGCCAGTAGTATAGAGCCGGGACAGGGGTACGAGCAGTACTTC
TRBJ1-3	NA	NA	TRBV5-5	CASSLNAYSGNTIYF	TGTGCCAGCAGCTTGAACGCCTACTCTGGAAACACCATATATTTT
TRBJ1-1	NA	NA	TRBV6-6	CASSSGGDTEAFF	TGTGCCAGCAGCTCGGGGGGGGATACTGAAGCTTTCTTT
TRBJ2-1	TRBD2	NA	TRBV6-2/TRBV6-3	CASSLSGTSRDNEQFF	TGTGCCAGCAGCCTTTCGGGGACTAGCAGGGACAATGAGCAGTTCTTC
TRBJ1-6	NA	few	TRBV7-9	CASSLGRTGSPLHF	TGTGCCAGCAGCTTAGGACGGACTGGTTCACCCCTCCACTTT
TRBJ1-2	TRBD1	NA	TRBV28	CASSLGDRPNYGYTF	TGTGCCAGCAGTTTAGGGGACAGGCCTAACTATGGCTACACCTTC
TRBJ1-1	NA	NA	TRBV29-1	CSEPEVTEAFF	TGCAGCGAACCGGAGGTCACTGAAGCTTTCTTT
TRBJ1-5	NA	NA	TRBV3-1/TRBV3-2	CASRYGQDNQPQHF	TGTGCCAGCAGATACGGACAAGACAATCAGCCCCAGCATTTT